In its sample, the clone carrying this T cell receptor (beta chain) was seen many times. Every TCR cDNA molecule carried a tag that served as a unique molecular identifier. TCRdb analysed the 5' RACE reads with MiXCR anew, one entry per CDR3 protein. Counted here are tens of thousands of distinct CDR3 sequences, around 5.8% occurring once; the ten biggest clones make up 11%. This record belongs to a study of spatial heterogeneity in lung cancer. Study overall: Detected sequences consistently included more beta-chain ones than alpha-chain ones.

As for time point: sample taken at primary tumor resection. No cell sorting; template was whole RNA from tumor, lung tissue or PBMC. The donors comprised 60 to 80 untreated early-stage non-small cell lung cancer patients. Germline loops: CDR1 MNHEY, CDR2 SVGAGI. Germline trimming cut 2 bases from V and 0 bases from J; bases unmatched to any gene: 10. The CDR3 has 19 amino acids. This clonotype originated in a male donor with early-stage non-small cell lung cancer. The gene calls are TRBV6-5 and TRBJ1-4; 9 bases map to TRBD1. This material consisted of PBMCs, taken at surgery. The CDR3 loop reads CASSYGFPGQGATNEKLFF. CDR3 DNA sequence: TGTGCCAGCAGTTACGGTTTCCCGGGACAGGGAGCAACTAATGAAAAACTGTTTTTT.